This T cell receptor beta chain was identified in a study of T cells after yellow fever vaccination. Findings of the study overall: High-abundance clonotypes from the bulk population could contaminate FACS-sorted repertoires. CD4 and CD8 compartments shared a small share of clonotypes, likely from convergent recombination.

In its sample, this clonotype was seen many times. What it binds is unknown. Germline V gene sequence: CDR1 MNHEY, CDR2 SVGEGT. V shed 4 bases and J 7 bases; nucleotides not matched to a gene: 3. CDR3 size: 12 residues. Template switching with 5'RACE generated the TCR cDNA and added a universal primer site and UMIs. TCRdb re-called the 5' RACE reads through MiXCR, storing one row per CDR3 protein. The sample gives approximately 120,000 distinct CDR3 sequences, under 8.5% of which show up once; roughly 2.6% is in the top ten. The source was CD4+ T cells sorted from PBMCs, collected 9 to 10 days after the first yellow fever vaccination. The chain is built from TRBV6-2 or TRBV6-3 and TRBJ1-2; 7 nucleotides agree with TRBD1. This receptor was taken from a man aged 18 to 29 who received the YFV17D yellow fever vaccine. The CDR3, as DNA: TGTGCCAGCAGTTCGACAGGGTTTGGCTACACCTTC. Protein: CASSSTGFGYTF.